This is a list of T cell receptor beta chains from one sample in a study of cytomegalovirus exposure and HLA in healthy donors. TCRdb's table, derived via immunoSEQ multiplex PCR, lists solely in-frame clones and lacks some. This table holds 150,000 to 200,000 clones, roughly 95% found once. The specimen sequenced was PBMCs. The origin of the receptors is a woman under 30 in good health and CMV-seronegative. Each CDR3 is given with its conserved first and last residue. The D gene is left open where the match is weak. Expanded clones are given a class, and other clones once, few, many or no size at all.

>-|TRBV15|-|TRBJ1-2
TGTGCCACCAGCAGAGCGCACAGGCAAACCGGGGGCTACACCTTC
CATSRAHRQTGGYTF
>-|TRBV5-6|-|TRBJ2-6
TGTGCCAGCAGCTTGCAGGGCTCTGGGGCCAACGTCCTGACTTTC
CASSLQGSGANVLTF
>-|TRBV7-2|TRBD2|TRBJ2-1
TGTGCCAGCAGCAGAGGACTGACTAGCGCCTTCAATGAGCAGTTCTTC
CASSRGLTSAFNEQFF
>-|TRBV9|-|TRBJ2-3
TGTGCCAGCAGCACCATCGGCAGGGGCCCCACAGATACGCAGTATTTT
CASSTIGRGPTDTQYF
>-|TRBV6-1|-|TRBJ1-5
TGTGCCAGCAGTGAAGGGGTCCCAGGGCCCCAGCATTTT
CASSEGVPGPQHF
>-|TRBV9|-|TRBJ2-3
TGTGCCAGCAGTCTACAGGGAGATACGCAGTATTTT
CASSLQGDTQYF
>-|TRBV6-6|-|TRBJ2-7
TGTGCCAGCAGTTACGGGGGGGCGACCGGACTCTACGAGCAGTACTTC
CASSYGGATGLYEQYF
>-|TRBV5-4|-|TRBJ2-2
TGTGCCAGCAGCTTGGTCGGGGGGCGGTGGGACACCGGGGAGCTGTTTTTT
CASSLVGGRWDTGELFF
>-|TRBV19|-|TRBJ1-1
TGTGCCAGTTGTGAGGGCCCCACTGAAGCTTTCTTT
CASCEGPTEAFF
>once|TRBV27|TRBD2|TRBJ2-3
TGTGCCACCAAGACTAGCGGGGGGACTTATAGCACAGATACGCAGTATTTT
CATKTSGGTYSTDTQYF
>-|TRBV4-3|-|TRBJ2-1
TGCGCCAGCAGCCAAGGGGCAGGGTTATTTTACAATGAGCAGTTCTTC
CASSQGAGLFYNEQFF
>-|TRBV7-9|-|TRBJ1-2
TGTGCCAGCAGCTTATCGGTGGCGGGGGGCGCGACCCCAAACTATGGCTACACCTTC
CASSLSVAGGATPNYGYTF
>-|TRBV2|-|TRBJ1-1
TGTGCCAGCAGGTACGGGTCGGCTGAAGCTTTCTTT
CASRYGSAEAFF
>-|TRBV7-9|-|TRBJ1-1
TGTGCCAGCAGCTCGAGAGGGAAAGGGAACACTGAAGCTTTCTTT
CASSSRGKGNTEAFF
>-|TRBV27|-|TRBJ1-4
TGTGCCAGCAGTTTAAAGCCTAATGAAAAACTGTTTTTT
CASSLKPNEKLFF
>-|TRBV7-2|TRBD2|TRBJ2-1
TGTGCCAGCAGCTTAGGAATGGGCGGGGGGGCCAACAATGAGCAGTTCTTC
CASSLGMGGGANNEQFF
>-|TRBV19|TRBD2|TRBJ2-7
TGTGCCAGTAGTATACGGGGGGGCCCCTACGAGCAGTACTTC
CASSIRGGPYEQYF
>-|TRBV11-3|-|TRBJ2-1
TGTGCCAGCAGCTTCGGGGGAGCCAGCTCCTACAATGAGCAGTTCTTC
CASSFGGASSYNEQFF
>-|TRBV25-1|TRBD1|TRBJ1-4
TGTGCCAGCTCCAAAGCCCGGGACAGGGGGCTGGAAAAACTGTTTTTT
CASSKARDRGLEKLFF
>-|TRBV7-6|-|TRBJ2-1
TGTGCCAGCAGCTCAGTCGATAATGAGCAGTTCTTC
CASSSVDNEQFF
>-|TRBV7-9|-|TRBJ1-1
TGTGCCAGCAGCGAACGGGTGGACACTGAAGCTTTCTTT
CASSERVDTEAFF
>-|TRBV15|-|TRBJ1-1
TGTGCCACCAGCAGAGGGAGGAACACTGAAGCTTTCTTT
CATSRGRNTEAFF
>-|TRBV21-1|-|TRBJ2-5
TGTGCCAGCAGCAAAAGTGGCCTTTCCGAAGAGACCCAGTACTTC
CASSKSGLSEETQYF
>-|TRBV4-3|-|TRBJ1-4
TGCGCCAGCAGCCAAGAGTCGAGCCGAGGACTGTTTTTT
CASSQESSRGLFF
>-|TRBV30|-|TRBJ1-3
TGTGCCTGGGATCCGGTCTCTGGAAACACCATATATTTT
CAWDPVSGNTIYF
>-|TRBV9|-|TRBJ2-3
TGTGCCAGCAGCGTAGGGCCAGATACGCAGTATTTT
CASSVGPDTQYF
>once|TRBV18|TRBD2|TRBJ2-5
TGTGCCAGCTCACCGGCTAGCGGGGGGCAAGAGACCCAGTACTTC
CASSPASGGQETQYF
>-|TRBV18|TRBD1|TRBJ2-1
TGTGCCAGCTCACTGGACAGGGGTAATGAGCAGTTCTTC
CASSLDRGNEQFF